Listed below are T cell receptor beta chains from one sample, sequenced in a study of blood T cell repertoires in COVID-19. The repertoire was sequenced with immunoSEQ multiplex PCR; TCRdb's copy has only in-frame clones and lacks some. Of approximately 300,000 clones in the sample, around four fifths were seen once. The sample was peripheral blood. These receptor sequences come from a woman aged 45-60 years with active or convalescent COVID-19. Both conserved end residues are part of each CDR3. Each record gives: V gene, D gene, CDR3 protein. A D gene is named only where the DNA matches it firmly.

TRBV6-1	NA	CASSVQIFSSGNTIYF
TRBV5-1	NA	CASSLGDFTDTQYF
TRBV28	TRBD1	CASSFPGQGVLDSPLHF
TRBV7-9	NA	CASSLSSYNEQFF
TRBV27	TRBD1	CASSSRQGRMINEKLFF
TRBV11-3	TRBD2	CASSATSGAYNEQFF
TRBV12-3/TRBV12-4	NA	CASVGGGGQPQHF
TRBV25-1	NA	CASSEWGLASGKQYF
TRBV5-5	TRBD1	CASSAGTVAEQFF
TRBV19	NA	CASNKPAGSYNEQFF
TRBV5-1	TRBD1	CASSNRDRGSEQYF
TRBV7-9	NA	CASSKGGPLNTEAFF
TRBV7-6	TRBD2	CASSFFWEGYNEQFF
TRBV6-5	NA	CASISHTGELFF
TRBV7-3	NA	CASSLISGIGADTQYF
TRBV18	NA	CASSPPGQGDYGYTF
TRBV5-1	TRBD2	CASSSGASGRQETQYF
TRBV27	TRBD1	CASSLARGKEKLFF
TRBV27	NA	CASSSATGTEAFF
TRBV6-5	NA	CASYRRGSGNTIYF
TRBV19	NA	CASITDRIGGYTF
TRBV7-9	NA	CASSFKNTEAFF
TRBV5-6	TRBD1	CASSLRDRVAYNEQFF
TRBV6-4	NA	CASSEQGGRNQPQHF
TRBV6-5	NA	CASSRGGWAKNIQYF
TRBV19	NA	CASKGFTGELFF
TRBV5-5	NA	CASSLEPVTGEQFF
TRBV27	NA	CASSFSLDSLGVTEAFF
TRBV2	TRBD1	CASSEGQGASHTQYF
TRBV4-1	NA	CASSRGGVAGANVLTF
TRBV28	NA	CASRSTVYEQYF
TRBV9	TRBD2	CASSTLAASYEQYF
TRBV5-5	TRBD1	CASSVPGQGMYEKLFF
TRBV9	NA	CASSPRVGGKAIEAFF
TRBV29-1	TRBD2	CSAEGRGYNEQFF
TRBV5-6	NA	CASSRAGIRNNSPLHF
TRBV5-4	TRBD2	CASSPTSVTPPQFF
TRBV7-2	NA	CASSLVAGGSVEQYF
TRBV7-3	TRBD2	CASTLGSGVTGELFF
TRBV18	TRBD1	CASSPPGQQETQYF
TRBV4-1	TRBD2	CASSLFFPLAGSYEQYF
TRBV28	TRBD2	CASSPLARRRLTSTDTQYF
TRBV6-5	TRBD2	CASNHLADTYNEQFF
TRBV5-1	TRBD2	CASRREISYNEQFF